These T cell receptor beta chains were read from a single sample in a study of beta chain features in type 1 diabetes. Using immunoSEQ multiplex PCR, the repertoire was profiled, and TCRdb retains in-frame clones only, with some absent. The table records over 600,000 clones, roughly 12% of them present only once. Sample: naive CD4+ T cells from blood. These receptors were taken from a man aged 25-45 years with type 1 diabetes. Each CDR3 is given with its conserved first and last residue. The D gene is left open where the match is weak. Size is omitted from some rows. Given values are once, few, many or a class for expanded clones.

j_gene	abundance	d_gene	v_gene	CDR3nt	CDR3aa
TRBJ1-2	few	.	TRBV12-2	TGTGCAAGTCGCTTAGCCTTGGGGCTGCATGGCTACACCTTC	CASRLALGLHGYTF
TRBJ2-7	.	TRBD1	TRBV27	TGTGCCAGCAGTTCCGGACAGGGATGGGGCGAGCAGTACTTC	CASSSGQGWGEQYF
TRBJ2-2	few	.	TRBV25-1	TGTGCCAGCAGTGAATGGGCCGGGGAGCTGTTTTTT	CASSEWAGELFF
TRBJ1-5	few	.	TRBV7-2	TGTGCCAGCAGCTTGCCAGGAAATCAGCCCCAGCATTTT	CASSLPGNQPQHF
TRBJ2-3	few	.	TRBV9	TGTGCCAGCAGCGGAATGGGACGGACCGCTAGCACAGATACGCAGTATTTT	CASSGMGRTASTDTQYF
TRBJ2-5	.	TRBD2	TRBV5-1	TGCGCCAGCAGCTTAAGGACTAGCGGGGACTTCCAAGAGACCCAGTACTTC	CASSLRTSGDFQETQYF
TRBJ1-2	few	.	TRBV28	TGTGCCAGCAGCCGAGACATCTATGGCTACACCTTC	CASSRDIYGYTF
TRBJ2-5	few	.	TRBV18	TGTGCCAGCTCACCCACCGGGGGCAGTTTCCAAGAGACCCAGTACTTC	CASSPTGGSFQETQYF
TRBJ1-5	.	.	TRBV2	TGTGCCAGCAGGAAGGAGCGACAGCTCCCTCAGCCCCAGCATTTT	CASRKERQLPQPQHF
TRBJ2-1	.	TRBD1	TRBV14	TGTGCCAGCAGCCCCACAGGACAGGGGGGAAGGCAGTTCTTC	CASSPTGQGGRQFF
TRBJ1-5	once	.	TRBV7-2	TGTGCCAGCAGCTTAAGACAGGCCCCGGCGGTGAGTCAGCCCCAGCATTTT	CASSLRQAPAVSQPQHF
TRBJ1-2	few	.	TRBV5-1	TGCGCCAGCAGTCAAGGGTCAGGGAGAGGAGGCTACACCTTC	CASSQGSGRGGYTF
TRBJ1-5	few	.	TRBV19	TGTGCCAGTTATAAAGGAGGCAATCAGCCCCAGCATTTT	CASYKGGNQPQHF
TRBJ2-5	few	.	TRBV5-1	TGCGCCAGCAGCCCCAGAGCTCTCCAAGAGACCCAGTACTTC	CASSPRALQETQYF
TRBJ2-7	few	.	TRBV9	TGTGCCAGCAGCCCCCGGACGGGGAGCTCCTACGAGCAGTACTTC	CASSPRTGSSYEQYF
TRBJ1-4	few	.	TRBV14	TGTGCCAGCAGCCCATCATGGGGTGGGGAAAAACTGTTTTTT	CASSPSWGGEKLFF
TRBJ2-1	.	TRBD2	TRBV7-3	TGTGCCAGCAGCTCTCTGGGTGCTAGCGGGGGCCGGACTTCCTACAATGAGCAGTTCTTC	CASSSLGASGGRTSYNEQFF
TRBJ2-3	.	.	TRBV15	TGTGCCACCAGGACGACAGCTACAGATACGCAGTATTTT	CATRTTATDTQYF
TRBJ1-1	few	.	TRBV10-3	TGTGCCATCAGTGATTCTCCTGGCAGCCAGAACACTGAAGCTTTCTTT	CAISDSPGSQNTEAFF
TRBJ2-1	.	.	TRBV4-3	TGCGCCAGCAGCCAAGCTCTGACCGGGGGCAATGAGCAGTTCTTC	CASSQALTGGNEQFF
TRBJ2-7	few	.	TRBV11-2	TGTGCCAGCAGCTTAGATCCCAATTTGGGTTACGAGCAGTACTTC	CASSLDPNLGYEQYF
TRBJ1-6	few	.	TRBV7-3	TGTGCCAGCAGCTTGCAAAGGGGTTCACCCCTCCACTTT	CASSLQRGSPLHF
TRBJ2-2	.	.	TRBV5-1	TGCGCCAGCAGCTTGGGGCAGCTGAACACCGGGGAGCTGTTTTTT	CASSLGQLNTGELFF
TRBJ2-7	.	.	TRBV6-1	TGTGCCAGCAGTGCCCGCGGTTCCTACGAGCAGTACTTC	CASSARGSYEQYF
TRBJ2-5	.	.	TRBV27	TGTGCCAGCAGTTTATACCGCTATTCTGAGACCCAGTACTTC	CASSLYRYSETQYF
TRBJ2-7	.	.	TRBV7-7	TGTGCCAGCAGCCCGGTGGGCGGGCCGTCCGAGCGGTACTTC	CASSPVGGPSERYF
TRBJ2-7	many	.	TRBV30	TGTGCCTGGAGTGTAGGGGCCGGGTTGTACTTC	CAWSVGAGLYF
TRBJ1-5	.	.	TRBV5-1	TGCGCCAGCAGGCCGAGTTCGGGGGATCAGCCCCAGCATTTT	CASRPSSGDQPQHF
TRBJ2-1	few	.	TRBV11-3	TGTGCCAGCAGCTCTATGGCGGGGAACCAGTTCTTC	CASSSMAGNQFF
TRBJ1-5	few	.	TRBV30	TGTGCCTGGGGTTGGCAGAGGGGGCAGCCCCAGCATTTT	CAWGWQRGQPQHF
TRBJ2-7	.	.	TRBV7-9	TGTGCCAGCAGCCCTCCGGGACTCAAGGGAGGCGAGCAGTACTTC	CASSPPGLKGGEQYF
TRBJ2-1	.	.	TRBV11-2	TGTGCCAGCAGCTTACGGGTGGGCGATGAGCAGTTCTTC	CASSLRVGDEQFF
TRBJ2-4	few	.	TRBV11-2	TGTGCCAGCAGCTTAGAACAGCTAAACATTCAGTACTTC	CASSLEQLNIQYF
TRBJ2-7	.	.	TRBV7-9	TGTGCCAGCAGCCACATCTACGAGCAGTACTTC	CASSHIYEQYF
TRBJ1-2	few	.	TRBV7-2	TGTGCCAGCAGTCCCTCATATGGCTACACCTTC	CASSPSYGYTF
TRBJ2-1	.	TRBD2	TRBV28	TGTGCCAGCAGTTTGTCTCGGACTAGCGGGGGGGCCGAGCAGTTCTTC	CASSLSRTSGGAEQFF
TRBJ1-3	.	.	TRBV5-1	TGCGCCAGCAGCGTGACCTCGTCCGCTCGCACCATATATTTT	CASSVTSSARTIYF
TRBJ2-2	.	.	TRBV6-5	TGTGCCAGCAGTTATGGCGTTGACGGGGAGCTGTTTTTT	CASSYGVDGELFF
TRBJ1-6	few	.	TRBV6-5	TGTGCCAGCAGTTACGAGGGAAATTCACCCCTCCACTTT	CASSYEGNSPLHF
TRBJ2-3	few	.	TRBV2	TGTGCCAGCCGGGAAGAAAGCACAGATACGCAGTATTTT	CASREESTDTQYF